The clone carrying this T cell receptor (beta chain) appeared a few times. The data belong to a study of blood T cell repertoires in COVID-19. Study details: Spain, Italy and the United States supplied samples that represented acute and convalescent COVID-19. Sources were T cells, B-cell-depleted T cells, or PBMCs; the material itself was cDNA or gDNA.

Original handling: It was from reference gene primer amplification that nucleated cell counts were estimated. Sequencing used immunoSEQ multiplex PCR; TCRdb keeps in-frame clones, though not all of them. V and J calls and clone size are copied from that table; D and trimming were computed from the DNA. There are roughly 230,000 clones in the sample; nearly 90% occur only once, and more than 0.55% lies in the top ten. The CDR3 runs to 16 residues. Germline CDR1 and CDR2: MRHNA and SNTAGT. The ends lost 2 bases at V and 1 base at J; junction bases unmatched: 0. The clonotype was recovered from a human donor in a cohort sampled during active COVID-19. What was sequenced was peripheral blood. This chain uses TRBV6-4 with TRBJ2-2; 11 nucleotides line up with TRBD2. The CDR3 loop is CASSDGTSGNTGELFF. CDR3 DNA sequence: TGTGCCAGCAGTGACGGGACTAGCGGGAACACCGGGGAGCTGTTTTTT.